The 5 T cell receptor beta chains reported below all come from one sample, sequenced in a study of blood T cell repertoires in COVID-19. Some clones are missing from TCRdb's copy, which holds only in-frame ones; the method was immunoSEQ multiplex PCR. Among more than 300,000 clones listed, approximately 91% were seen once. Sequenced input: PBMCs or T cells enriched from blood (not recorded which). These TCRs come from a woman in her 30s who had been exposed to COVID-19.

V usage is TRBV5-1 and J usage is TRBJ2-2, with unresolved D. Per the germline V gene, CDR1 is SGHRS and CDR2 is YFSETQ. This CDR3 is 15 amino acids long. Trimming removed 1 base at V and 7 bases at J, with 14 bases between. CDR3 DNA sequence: TGCGCCAGCAGCTTGTTGTCGGCGGTAGGCGGGGAGCTGTTTTTT. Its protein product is CASSLLSAVGGELFF.

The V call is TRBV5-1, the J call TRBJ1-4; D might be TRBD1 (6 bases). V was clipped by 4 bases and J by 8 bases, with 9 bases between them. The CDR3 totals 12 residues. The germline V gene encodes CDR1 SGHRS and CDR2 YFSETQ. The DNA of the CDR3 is TGCGCCAGCAGCCAGGGGAACGAAAAACTGTTTTTT. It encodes CASSQGNEKLFF.

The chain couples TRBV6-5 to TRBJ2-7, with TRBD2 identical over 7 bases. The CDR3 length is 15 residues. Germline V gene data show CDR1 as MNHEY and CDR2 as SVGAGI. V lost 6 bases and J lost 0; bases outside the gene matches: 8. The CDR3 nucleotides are TGTGCCAGCAGCGCGAGCGGGGTCAGCTCCTACGAGCAGTACTTC. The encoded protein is CASSASGVSSYEQYF.

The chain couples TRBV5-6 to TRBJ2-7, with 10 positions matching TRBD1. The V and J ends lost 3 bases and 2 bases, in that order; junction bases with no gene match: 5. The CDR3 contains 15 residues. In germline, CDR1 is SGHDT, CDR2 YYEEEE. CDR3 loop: CASSYGTGDPYEQYF. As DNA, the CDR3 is TGTGCCAGCAGCTACGGGACAGGGGATCCCTACGAGCAGTACTTC.

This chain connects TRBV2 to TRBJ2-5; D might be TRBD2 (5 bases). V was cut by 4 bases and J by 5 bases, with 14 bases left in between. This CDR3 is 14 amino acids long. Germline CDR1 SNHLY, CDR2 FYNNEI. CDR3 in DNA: TGTGCCAGCAGTGCGACACGCTCGGGGGAGACCCAGTACTTC. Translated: CASSATRSGETQYF. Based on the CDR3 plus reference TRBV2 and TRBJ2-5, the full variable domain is EPEVTQTPSHQVTQMGQEVILRCVPISNHLYFYWYRQILGQKVEFLVSFYNNEISEKSEIFDDQFSVERPDGSNFTLKIRSTKLEDSAMYFCASSATRSGETQYFGPGTRLLVL.